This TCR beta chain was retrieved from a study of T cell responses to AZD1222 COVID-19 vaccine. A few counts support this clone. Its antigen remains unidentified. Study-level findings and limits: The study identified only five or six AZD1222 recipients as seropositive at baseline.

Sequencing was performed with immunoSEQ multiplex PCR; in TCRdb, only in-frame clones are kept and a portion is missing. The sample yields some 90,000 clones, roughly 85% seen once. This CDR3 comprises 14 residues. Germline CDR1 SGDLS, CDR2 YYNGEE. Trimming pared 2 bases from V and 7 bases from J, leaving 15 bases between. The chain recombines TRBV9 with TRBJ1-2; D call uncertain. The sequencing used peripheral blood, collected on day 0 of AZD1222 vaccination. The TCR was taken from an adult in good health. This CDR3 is CASSVDNGGGGYTF. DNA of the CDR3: TGTGCCAGCAGCGTCGACAATGGAGGTGGTGGCTACACCTTC.